A selection of T cell receptor beta chains follows, all from one sample in a study of shared clonotypes between healthy human individuals. The method was immunoSEQ multiplex PCR; TCRdb's version includes in-frame clones alone and lacks a portion of them. This sample yields 2.5 million or so clones, of which more than 80% are seen a single time; about 0.13% belongs to the top ten. The material sequenced was naive CD4+ T cells sorted from blood. The receptors were gathered from a man aged 18-30 years in good health. The CDR3 runs from the conserved cysteine through the conserved F or W. The D gene is left open where the match is weak. Size is omitted from some rows. Given values are once, few, many or a class for expanded clones.

.	.	TRBV7-9	TRBJ2-2	CASSLVGELFF	TGTGCCAGCAGCTTAGTTGGGGAGCTGTTTTTT
.	.	TRBV25-1	TRBJ1-3	CASSESGRNTIYF	TGTGCCAGCAGTGAATCAGGGAGGAACACCATATATTTT
.	once	TRBV5-1	TRBJ2-7	CASNTWLPGNHEQYF	TGCGCCAGCAACACTTGGCTTCCAGGGAACCACGAGCAGTACTTC
TRBD1	.	TRBV28	TRBJ1-5	CASSFSLNRGLGQPQHF	TGTGCCAGCAGTTTTTCCCTTAACAGGGGGCTTGGTCAGCCCCAGCATTTT
.	.	TRBV18	TRBJ1-5	CASSPRRGIGNQPQHF	TGTGCCAGCTCACCCCGAAGGGGGATAGGAAATCAGCCCCAGCATTTT
.	.	TRBV7-2	TRBJ1-1	CASSLGTRNTEAFF	TGTGCCAGCAGCTTAGGGACACGGAACACTGAAGCTTTCTTT
.	once	TRBV28	TRBJ1-2	CATYRVDGYTF	TGTGCCACCTACAGGGTCGATGGCTACACCTTC
.	.	TRBV28	TRBJ1-1	CASSTLGGATEAFF	TGTGCCAGCAGTACATTAGGGGGAGCCACTGAAGCTTTCTTT
.	.	TRBV15	TRBJ1-4	CATSRVRGINEKLFF	TGTGCCACCAGCAGAGTTCGGGGGATTAATGAAAAACTGTTTTTT
TRBD1	once	TRBV10-2	TRBJ2-7	CASSENEPGGYYEQYF	TGCGCCAGCAGTGAGAACGAACCAGGGGGTTATTACGAGCAGTACTTC
.	.	TRBV19	TRBJ1-6	CASSIGGQMNSPLHF	TGTGCCAGTAGTATCGGGGGCCAGATGAATTCACCCCTCCACTTT
.	once	TRBV5-1	TRBJ2-1	CASSSLQGLHSYNEQFF	TGCGCCAGCAGCTCCCTTCAGGGGTTACACTCCTACAATGAGCAGTTCTTC
TRBD2	.	TRBV6-5	TRBJ2-1	CASSYSGTSRNEQFF	TGTGCCAGCAGTTACTCCGGGACTAGCCGAAATGAGCAGTTCTTC
.	once	TRBV12-5	TRBJ2-5	CASGLGNTEQETQYF	TGTGCTAGTGGTTTGGGGAACACCGAACAAGAGACCCAGTACTTC
.	.	TRBV5-1	TRBJ2-3	CASSLGSGASDTQYF	TGCGCCAGCAGCCTCGGATCGGGGGCCTCAGATACGCAGTATTTT
TRBD2	once	TRBV7-2	TRBJ2-1	CASTLGTSGSGNEQFF	TGTGCCAGCACCCTGGGGACTAGCGGGAGTGGGAATGAGCAGTTCTTC
TRBD1	.	TRBV9	TRBJ2-1	CASSVVGGTGYNEQFF	TGTGCCAGCAGCGTAGTAGGGGGGACAGGCTACAATGAGCAGTTCTTC
.	once	TRBV19	TRBJ1-2	CASSQDSANYGYTF	TGTGCCAGTAGCCAGGACAGTGCTAACTATGGCTACACCTTC
.	once	TRBV5-8	TRBJ2-5	CASNSPWVEETQYF	TGTGCCAGCAACTCCCCTTGGGTCGAAGAGACCCAGTACTTC
.	.	TRBV15	TRBJ2-7	CATSRAGSEQYF	TGTGCCACCAGCAGGGCAGGTAGCGAGCAGTACTTC
TRBD1	few	TRBV14	TRBJ2-1	CASSVRQGVVLQFF	TGTGCCAGCAGCGTTCGACAGGGAGTCGTTTTGCAGTTCTTC
.	.	TRBV15	TRBJ1-3	CATSARGTPSGNTIYF	TGTGCCACCAGCGCCAGAGGGACACCCTCTGGAAACACCATATATTTT
TRBD2	.	TRBV19	TRBJ2-5	CASSTGGVFEETQYF	TGTGCCAGTAGTACCGGGGGGGTCTTCGAAGAGACCCAGTACTTC
.	.	TRBV13	TRBJ2-5	CASSLIQRQETQYF	TGTGCCAGCAGCTTAATCCAGAGGCAAGAGACCCAGTACTTC
.	.	TRBV12-5	TRBJ2-1	CASGSAAGRGFF	TGTGCTAGTGGTTCAGCGGCAGGCAGGGGGTTCTTC
TRBD1	.	TRBV2	TRBJ1-1	CASSDSPGQGAPAFF	TGTGCCAGCAGTGATTCCCCGGGACAGGGGGCGCCGGCTTTCTTT
TRBD2	once	TRBV5-8	TRBJ2-1	CASSLAGVLYNEQFF	TGTGCCAGCAGTTTAGCGGGAGTTCTCTACAATGAGCAGTTCTTC
.	.	TRBV7-9	TRBJ1-1	CASSLDGLRGGTEAFF	TGTGCCAGCAGCTTAGACGGTTTGCGGGGAGGCACTGAAGCTTTCTTT
.	.	TRBV10-3	TRBJ2-7	CAISESDGREQYF	TGTGCCATCAGTGAGTCAGATGGCCGCGAGCAGTACTTC
.	.	TRBV6-6	TRBJ1-3	CASSYSTGKPGNTIYF	TGTGCCAGCAGTTACTCGACTGGAAAACCTGGAAACACCATATATTTT
TRBD2	.	TRBV4-1	TRBJ2-1	CASSQDRSGIEQFF	TGCGCCAGCAGCCAAGATCGGAGCGGGATTGAGCAGTTCTTC
TRBD2	.	TRBV5-1	TRBJ2-7	CASSLGSGNAYEQYF	TGCGCCAGCAGCTTGGGTAGCGGGAACGCTTACGAGCAGTACTTC
.	.	TRBV5-5	TRBJ1-1	CASSSVGGNTEAFF	TGTGCCAGCAGCTCCGTAGGGGGGAACACTGAAGCTTTCTTT
.	.	TRBV19	TRBJ1-2	CASSTSGSYGYTF	TGTGCCAGTAGTACATCCGGTAGCTATGGCTACACCTTC
.	.	TRBV5-1	TRBJ2-1	CARPRSAYNEQFF	TGCGCCAGACCGAGAAGCGCGTACAATGAGCAGTTCTTC
TRBD2	once	TRBV10-1	TRBJ2-5	CASSASFTSGQETQYF	TGCGCCAGCAGTGCAAGTTTTACTAGCGGGCAAGAGACCCAGTACTTC
.	.	TRBV2	TRBJ2-2	CASSEGRDGHTGELFF	TGTGCCAGCAGTGAGGGCCGGGACGGACACACCGGGGAGCTGTTTTTT
.	.	TRBV29-1	TRBJ2-7	CSVNTGTYEQYF	TGCAGCGTTAATACAGGAACCTACGAGCAGTACTTC
TRBD1	once	TRBV18	TRBJ2-7	CASSTGTGGSEQYF	TGTGCCAGCTCAACGGGGACAGGGGGTAGCGAGCAGTACTTC
.	.	TRBV5-6	TRBJ2-7	CASSLPPLNYEQYF	TGTGCCAGCAGTCTGCCACCCCTTAACTACGAGCAGTACTTC
.	.	TRBV10-3	TRBJ1-4	CAISELGEKLFF	TGTGCCATCAGTGAGCTCGGGGAAAAACTGTTTTTT
.	.	TRBV2	TRBJ1-2	CASNHRTVYGYTF	TGTGCCAGCAACCATAGGACAGTCTATGGCTACACCTTC